This TCR beta chain was documented in a study of Graves' ophthalmopathy and Graves' hyperthyroidism. TCR beta CDR3 amplification used RNA transcripts. First-round RT-PCR used HTBI primers; second-round multiplex PCR followed. TCRdb reprocessed the multiplex PCR reads with MiXCR, giving one entry per CDR3 protein. The sample has 35,000 to 50,000 distinct CDR3 sequences, roughly 52% seen once. V shed 4 bases and J shed 7 bases, with 14 bases lying between them. The CDR3 runs 15 residues. Germline V gene lookup returns CDR1 SNHLY and CDR2 FYNNEI. The sequencing input was peripheral blood. The chain links TRBV2 to TRBJ1-6; a weak D match, TRBD1 (6 bases). The TCR sequence derives from an adult woman with stable Graves' hyperthyroidism. This CDR3 is CASSVPGGRNSPLHF. CDR3 in DNA: TGTGCCAGCAGTGTCCCGGGGGGCAGGAATTCACCCCTCCACTTT.